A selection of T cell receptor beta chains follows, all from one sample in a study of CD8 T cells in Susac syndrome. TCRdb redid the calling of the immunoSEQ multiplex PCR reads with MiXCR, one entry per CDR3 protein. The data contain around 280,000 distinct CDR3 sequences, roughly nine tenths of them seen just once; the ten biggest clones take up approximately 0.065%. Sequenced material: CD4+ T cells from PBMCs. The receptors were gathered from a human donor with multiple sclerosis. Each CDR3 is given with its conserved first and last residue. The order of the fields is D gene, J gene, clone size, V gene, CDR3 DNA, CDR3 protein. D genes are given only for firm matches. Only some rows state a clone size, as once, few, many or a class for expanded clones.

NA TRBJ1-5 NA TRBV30 TGTGCCTGGAGTGCTGTCTCCGGGACACCTAATCAGCCCCAGCATTTT CAWSAVSGTPNQPQHF
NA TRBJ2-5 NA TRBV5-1 TGCGCCAGCAGCCCGGGGTTGGAATCGGGAGAAGAGACCCAGTACTTC CASSPGLESGEETQYF
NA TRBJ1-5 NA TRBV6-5 TGTGCCAGCAGTTCCCGGGACGGGGGAAGCAATCAGCCCCAGCATTTT CASSSRDGGSNQPQHF
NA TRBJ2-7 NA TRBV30 TGTGCCTGGGAATCCGACTACGAGCAGTACTTC CAWESDYEQYF
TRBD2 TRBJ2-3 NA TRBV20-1 TGCAGTGCATTCGGACTAGCGGAAGCTAGCACAGATACGCAGTATTTT CSAFGLAEASTDTQYF
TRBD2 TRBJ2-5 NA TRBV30 TGTGCCTGGAGCACAGGGCTAGCGGGACAAGAGACCCAGTACTTC CAWSTGLAGQETQYF
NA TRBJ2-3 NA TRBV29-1 TGCAGCGTCCAAGAGGTCCCCGGACCCACAGATACGCAGTATTTT CSVQEVPGPTDTQYF
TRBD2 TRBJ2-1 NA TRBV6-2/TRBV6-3 TGTGCCAGCAGTGTATGGACTAGCGGGAGAATTAGGGAGCAGTTCTTC CASSVWTSGRIREQFF
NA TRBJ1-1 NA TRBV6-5 TGTGCCAGCAGTGATTCCCTCACTGAAGCTTTCTTT CASSDSLTEAFF
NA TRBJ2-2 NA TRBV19 TGTGCCAGTACCCTCCGGTCTGGAATAAACACCGGGGAGCTGTTTTTT CASTLRSGINTGELFF
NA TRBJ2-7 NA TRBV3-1 TGTGCCAGCACCATCCGGGGGTCCTACGAGCAGTACTTC CASTIRGSYEQYF
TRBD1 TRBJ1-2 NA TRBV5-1 TGCGCCAGCAGCTCCACGGGACAGGGACATGGCTACACCTTC CASSSTGQGHGYTF
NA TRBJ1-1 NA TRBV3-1 TGTGCCAGCAGCCAAGAGGTGGACACTGAAGCTTTCTTT CASSQEVDTEAFF
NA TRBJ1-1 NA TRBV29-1 TGCAGCGGATCCGATCCTGGCACTGAAGCTTTCTTT CSGSDPGTEAFF
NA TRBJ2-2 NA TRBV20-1 TGCAGTGCTAGGAGAGGGAACACCGGGGAGCTGTTTTTT CSARRGNTGELFF
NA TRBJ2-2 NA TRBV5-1 TGCGCCAGCAGCCCCACTTGGGGAATAAGGTCCGGGGAGCTGTTTTTT CASSPTWGIRSGELFF
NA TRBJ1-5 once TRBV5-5 TGTGCCAGCAGCTTGGTGGTAGTGACGGGCTACAGCAATCAGCCCCAGCATTTT CASSLVVVTGYSNQPQHF
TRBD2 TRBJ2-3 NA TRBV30 TGTGCCTGGAGTGTACGGCGGGAGACAGATACGCAGTATTTT CAWSVRRETDTQYF
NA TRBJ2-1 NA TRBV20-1 TGCAGTGCTAGCGGGAGTGGCAATGAGCAGTTCTTC CSASGSGNEQFF
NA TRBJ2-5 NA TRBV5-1 TGCGCCAGCAGTTCAACTAGACAACCATCCTCAGAGACCCAGTACTTC CASSSTRQPSSETQYF
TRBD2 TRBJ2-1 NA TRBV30 TGTGCCTTTGAGCGGGGGCCCGGCTCCTACAATGAGCAGTTCTTC CAFERGPGSYNEQFF
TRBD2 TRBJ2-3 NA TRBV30 TGTGCCTGGAGAGCAGGCGGCGGGGGGGCCAGAGATACGCAGTATTTT CAWRAGGGGARDTQYF
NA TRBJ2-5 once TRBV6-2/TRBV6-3 TGTGCCAGCAGTCCCTTTCAATCGGTCAAGGAGACCCAGTACTTC CASSPFQSVKETQYF
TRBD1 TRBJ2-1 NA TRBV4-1 TGCGCCAGCAGCCCCCGATCGGGACAGTCGTTTTACAATGAGCAGTTCTTC CASSPRSGQSFYNEQFF
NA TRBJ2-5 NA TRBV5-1 TGCGCCAGCAGCTTGGCGGATCTCCAAGAGACCCAGTACTTC CASSLADLQETQYF
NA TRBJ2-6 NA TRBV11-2 TGTGCCAGCAGCCGAAGCAGGGCTGGGGCCAACGTCCTGACTTTC CASSRSRAGANVLTF
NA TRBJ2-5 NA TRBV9 TGTGCCAGCAGCGTTCGTGGAGACGAAGAGACCCAGTACTTC CASSVRGDEETQYF
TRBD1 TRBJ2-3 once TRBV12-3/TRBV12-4 TGTGCCAGCAGTCAGGGGGCTAGCGGCACAGATACGCAGTATTTT CASSQGASGTDTQYF
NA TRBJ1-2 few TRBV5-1 TGCGCCAGCAGCTTGGCCTCCGGGACGGGCGGGAGGTATGGCTACACCTTC CASSLASGTGGRYGYTF
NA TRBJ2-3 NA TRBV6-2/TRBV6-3 TGTGCCAGCAGTTACCCGCGAGGGGACACAGATACGCAGTATTTT CASSYPRGDTDTQYF
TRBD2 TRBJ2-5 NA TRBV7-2 TGTGCCAGCAGCTTAGCGGGAGGACTAGCGGGGGGGGCGGGACTACAAGAGACCCAGTACTTC CASSLAGGLAGGAGLQETQYF
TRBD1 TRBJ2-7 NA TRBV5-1 TGCGCCAGCAGCTTGGGCTCGTGGACAGGGAAGTCTTACGAGCAGTACTTC CASSLGSWTGKSYEQYF
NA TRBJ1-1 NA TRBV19 TGTGCCAGTAGTTTTCAGGGGCGTCGGTTGAACACTGAAGCTTTCTTT CASSFQGRRLNTEAFF
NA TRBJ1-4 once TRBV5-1 TGCGCCAGCAGCCCCAATGGGGGTACCCACGAAAAACTGTTTTTT CASSPNGGTHEKLFF
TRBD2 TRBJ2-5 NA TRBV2 TGTGCCAGCAGACTGGGACTAGCGGCCCAAGAGACCCAGTACTTC CASRLGLAAQETQYF